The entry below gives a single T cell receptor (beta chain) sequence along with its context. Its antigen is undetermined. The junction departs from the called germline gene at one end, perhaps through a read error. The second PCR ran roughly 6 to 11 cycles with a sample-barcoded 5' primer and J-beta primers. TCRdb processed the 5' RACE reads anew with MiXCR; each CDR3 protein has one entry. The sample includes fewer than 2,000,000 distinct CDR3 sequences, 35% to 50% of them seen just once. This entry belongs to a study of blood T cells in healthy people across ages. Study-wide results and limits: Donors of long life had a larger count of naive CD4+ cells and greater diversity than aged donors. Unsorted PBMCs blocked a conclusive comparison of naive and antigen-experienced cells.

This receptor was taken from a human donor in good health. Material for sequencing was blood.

Written as DNA, the CDR3 is TGCGCCGGCAGCCAAGTCTACGGGACAGGGTCAGGGCCCCAGCATTTT. Protein product: CAGSQVYGTGSGPQHF. This chain connects TRBV4-3 to TRBJ1-5, with 9 bases that match TRBD1. Germline values: CDR1 LGHNA, CDR2 YSLEER. The CDR3 is 16 residues long.